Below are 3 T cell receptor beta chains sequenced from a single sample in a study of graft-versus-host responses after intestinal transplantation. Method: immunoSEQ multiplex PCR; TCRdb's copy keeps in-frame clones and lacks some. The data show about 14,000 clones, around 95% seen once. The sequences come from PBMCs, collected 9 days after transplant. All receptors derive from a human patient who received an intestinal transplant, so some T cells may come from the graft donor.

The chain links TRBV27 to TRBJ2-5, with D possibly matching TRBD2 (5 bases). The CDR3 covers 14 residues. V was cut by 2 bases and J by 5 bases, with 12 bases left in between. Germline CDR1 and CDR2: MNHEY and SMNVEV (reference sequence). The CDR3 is CASSLRDGRETQYF. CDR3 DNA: TGTGCCAGCAGTTTACGGGATGGTAGGGAGACCCAGTACTTC.

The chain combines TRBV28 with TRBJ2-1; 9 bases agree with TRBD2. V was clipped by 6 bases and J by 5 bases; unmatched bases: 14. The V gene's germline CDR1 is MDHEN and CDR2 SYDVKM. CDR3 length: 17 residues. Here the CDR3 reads CASRLLWAGGDNNEQFF. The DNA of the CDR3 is TGTGCCAGCAGACTCCTCTGGGCGGGAGGGGATAACAATGAGCAGTTCTTC.

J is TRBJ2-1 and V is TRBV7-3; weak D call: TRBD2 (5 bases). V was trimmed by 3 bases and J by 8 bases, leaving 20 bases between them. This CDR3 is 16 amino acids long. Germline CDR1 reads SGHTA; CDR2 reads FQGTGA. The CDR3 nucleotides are TGTGCCAGCAGCTTTAAGGATAGCCCTTCGCGGGATGAGCAGTTCTTC. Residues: CASSFKDSPSRDEQFF.